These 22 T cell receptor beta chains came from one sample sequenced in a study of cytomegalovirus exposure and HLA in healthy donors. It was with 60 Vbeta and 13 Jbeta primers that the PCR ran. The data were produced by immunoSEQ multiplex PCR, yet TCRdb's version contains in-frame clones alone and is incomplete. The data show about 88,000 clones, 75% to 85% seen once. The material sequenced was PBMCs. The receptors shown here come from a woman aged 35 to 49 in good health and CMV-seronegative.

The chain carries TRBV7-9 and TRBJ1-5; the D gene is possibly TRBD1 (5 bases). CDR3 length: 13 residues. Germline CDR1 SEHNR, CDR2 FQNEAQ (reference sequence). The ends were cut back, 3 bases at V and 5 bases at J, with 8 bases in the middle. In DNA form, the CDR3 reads TGTGCCAGCAGCTTCGAAGGGGATCAGCCCCAGCATTTT. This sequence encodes CASSFEGDQPQHF.

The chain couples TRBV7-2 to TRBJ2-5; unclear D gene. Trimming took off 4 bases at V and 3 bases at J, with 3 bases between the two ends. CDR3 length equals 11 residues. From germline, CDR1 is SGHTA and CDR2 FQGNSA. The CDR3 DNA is TGTGCCAGCAGCTACAAAGAGACCCAGTACTTC. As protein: CASSYKETQYF. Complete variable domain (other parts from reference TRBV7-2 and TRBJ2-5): GAGVSQSPSNKVTEKGKDVELRCDPISGHTALYWYRQSLGQGLEFLIYFQGNSAPDKSGLPSDRFSAERTGGSVSTLTIQRTQQEDSAVYLCASSYKETQYFGPGTRLLVL.

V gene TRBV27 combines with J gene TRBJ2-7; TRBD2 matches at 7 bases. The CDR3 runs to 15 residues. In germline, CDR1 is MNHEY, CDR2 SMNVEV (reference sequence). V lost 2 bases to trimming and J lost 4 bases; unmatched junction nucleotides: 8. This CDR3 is CASSLIEGGGYEQYF. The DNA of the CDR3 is TGTGCCAGCAGTTTAATAGAGGGCGGGGGATACGAGCAGTACTTC.

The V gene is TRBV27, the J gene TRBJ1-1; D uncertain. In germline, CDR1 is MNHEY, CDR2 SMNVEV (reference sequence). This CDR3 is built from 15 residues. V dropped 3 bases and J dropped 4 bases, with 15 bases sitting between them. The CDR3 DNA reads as TGTGCCAGCAGTTTGCTGCAGGCGTTGGGCACTGAAGCTTTCTTT. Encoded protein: CASSLLQALGTEAFF.

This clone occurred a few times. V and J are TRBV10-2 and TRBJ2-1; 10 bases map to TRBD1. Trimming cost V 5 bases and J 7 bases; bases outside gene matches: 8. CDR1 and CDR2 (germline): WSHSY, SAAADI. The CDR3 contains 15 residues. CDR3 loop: CASSPPGQGLNEQFF. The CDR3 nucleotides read TGCGCCAGCAGTCCCCCGGGACAGGGGTTGAATGAGCAGTTCTTC.

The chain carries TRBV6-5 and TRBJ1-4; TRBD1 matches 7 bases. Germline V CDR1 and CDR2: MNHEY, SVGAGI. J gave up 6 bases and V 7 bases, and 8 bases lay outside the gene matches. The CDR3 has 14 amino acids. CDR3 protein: CASKNRGGDEKLFF. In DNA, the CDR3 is TGTGCCAGCAAAAACAGGGGCGGGGATGAAAAACTGTTTTTT.

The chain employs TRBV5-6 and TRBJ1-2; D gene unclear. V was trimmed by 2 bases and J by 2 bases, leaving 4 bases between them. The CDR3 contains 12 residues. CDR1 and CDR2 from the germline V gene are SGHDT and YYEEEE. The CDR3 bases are TGTGCCAGCAGCTTCCAGAACTATGGCTACACCTTC. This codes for CASSFQNYGYTF.

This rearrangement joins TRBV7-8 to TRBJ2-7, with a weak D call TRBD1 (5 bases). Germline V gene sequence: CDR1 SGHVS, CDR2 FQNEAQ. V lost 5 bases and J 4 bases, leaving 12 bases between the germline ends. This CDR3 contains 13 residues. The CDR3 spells CASSPPTGYEQYF. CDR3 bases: TGTGCCAGCAGCCCCCCAACAGGTTACGAGCAGTACTTC.

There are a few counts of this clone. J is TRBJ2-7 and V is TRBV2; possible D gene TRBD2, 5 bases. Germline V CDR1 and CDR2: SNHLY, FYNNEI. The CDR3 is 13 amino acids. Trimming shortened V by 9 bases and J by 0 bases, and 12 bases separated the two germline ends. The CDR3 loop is CARADGLSYEQYV. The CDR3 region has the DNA TGTGCCAGGGCGGACGGACTCTCCTACGAGCAGTACGTC.

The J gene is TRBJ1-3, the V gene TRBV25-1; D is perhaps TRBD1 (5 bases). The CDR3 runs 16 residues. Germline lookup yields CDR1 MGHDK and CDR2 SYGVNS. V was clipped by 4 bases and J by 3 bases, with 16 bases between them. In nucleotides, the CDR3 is TGTGCCAGCAGTGTGGGGGGGGGACGGTTTGGAAACACCATATATTTT. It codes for CASSVGGGRFGNTIYF.

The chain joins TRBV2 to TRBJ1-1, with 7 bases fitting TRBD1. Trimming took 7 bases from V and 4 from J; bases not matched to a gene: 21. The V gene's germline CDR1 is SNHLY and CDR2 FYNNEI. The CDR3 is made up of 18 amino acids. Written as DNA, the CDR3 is TGTGCCAGCACCAAGTCAGACAGGGTCTCTCTCTTCGGCACTGAAGCTTTCTTT. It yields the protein CASTKSDRVSLFGTEAFF.

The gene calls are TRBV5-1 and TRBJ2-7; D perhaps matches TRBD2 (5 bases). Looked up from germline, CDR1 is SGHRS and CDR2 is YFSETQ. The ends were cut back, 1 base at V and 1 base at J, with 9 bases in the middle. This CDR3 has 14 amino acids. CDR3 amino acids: CASSLNSVSYEQYF. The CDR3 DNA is TGCGCCAGCAGCTTGAATAGCGTGTCCTACGAGCAGTACTTC.

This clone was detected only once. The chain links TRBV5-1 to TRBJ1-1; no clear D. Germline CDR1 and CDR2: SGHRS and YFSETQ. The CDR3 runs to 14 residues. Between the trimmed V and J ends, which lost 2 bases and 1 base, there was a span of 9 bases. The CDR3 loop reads CASSLEQPNTEAFF. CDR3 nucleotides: TGCGCCAGCAGCTTAGAACAACCGAACACTGAAGCTTTCTTT.

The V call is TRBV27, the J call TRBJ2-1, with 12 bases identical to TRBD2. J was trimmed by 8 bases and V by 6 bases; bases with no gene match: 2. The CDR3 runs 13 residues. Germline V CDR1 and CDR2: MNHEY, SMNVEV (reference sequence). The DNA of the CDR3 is TGTGCCAGCAGGGGGACTAGCGGGTATGAGCAGTTCTTC. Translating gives CASRGTSGYEQFF.

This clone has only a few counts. The CDR3 protein is CASSLVGYEQYV. In DNA form, the CDR3 reads TGTGCCAGCAGCTTGGTGGGCTACGAGCAGTACGTC. The chain couples TRBV5-4 to TRBJ2-7; D call uncertain. This CDR3 region has 12 residues. Germline CDR1 SGHNT, CDR2 YYREEE (reference sequence). Trimming took off 0 bases at V and 3 bases at J, with 4 bases between the two ends.

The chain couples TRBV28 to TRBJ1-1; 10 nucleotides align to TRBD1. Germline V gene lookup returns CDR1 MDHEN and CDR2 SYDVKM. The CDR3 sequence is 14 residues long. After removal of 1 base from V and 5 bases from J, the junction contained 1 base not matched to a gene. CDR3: CASSLLDRGTEAFF. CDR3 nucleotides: TGTGCCAGCAGTTTATTGGACAGGGGGACTGAAGCTTTCTTT. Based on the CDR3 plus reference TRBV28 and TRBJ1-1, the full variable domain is DVKVTQSSRYLVKRTGEKVFLECVQDMDHENMFWYRQDPGLGLRLIYFSYDVKMKEKGDIPEGYSVSREKKERFSLILESASTNQTSMYLCASSLLDRGTEAFFGQGTRLTVV.

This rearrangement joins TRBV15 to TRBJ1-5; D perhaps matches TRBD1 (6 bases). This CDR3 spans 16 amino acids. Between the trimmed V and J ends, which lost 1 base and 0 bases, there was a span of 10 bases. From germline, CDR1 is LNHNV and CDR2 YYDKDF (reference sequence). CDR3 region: CATSRGDRISNQPQHF. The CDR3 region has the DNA TGTGCCACCAGCAGAGGCGACAGGATTAGCAATCAGCCCCAGCATTTT.

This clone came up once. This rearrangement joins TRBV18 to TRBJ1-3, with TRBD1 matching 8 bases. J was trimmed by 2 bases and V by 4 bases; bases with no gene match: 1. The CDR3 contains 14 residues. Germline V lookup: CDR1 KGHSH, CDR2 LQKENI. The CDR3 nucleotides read TGTGCCAGCTCACGGGACAGGACTGGAAACACCATATATTTT. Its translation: CASSRDRTGNTIYF.

DNA of the CDR3: TGCGCCAGCAGCCTGGACCCGGGAGACAATGAGCAGTTCTTC. Protein sequence: CASSLDPGDNEQFF. The chain couples TRBV5-1 to TRBJ2-1; perhaps TRBD2 as D (6 bases). Germline CDR1 is SGHRS and CDR2 is YFSETQ. V was shortened by 4 bases and J by 5 bases, with 13 bases between the two germline ends. This CDR3 has 14 residues.

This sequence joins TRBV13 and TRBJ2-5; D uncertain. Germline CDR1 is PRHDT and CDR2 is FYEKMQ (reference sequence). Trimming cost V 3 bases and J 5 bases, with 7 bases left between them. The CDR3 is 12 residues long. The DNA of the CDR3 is TGTGCCAGCAGCTTCAACACGGAGACCCAGTACTTC. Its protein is CASSFNTETQYF.

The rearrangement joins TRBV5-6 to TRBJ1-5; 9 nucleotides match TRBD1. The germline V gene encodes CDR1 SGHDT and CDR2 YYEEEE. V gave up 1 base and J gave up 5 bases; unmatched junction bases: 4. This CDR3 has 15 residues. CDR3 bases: TGTGCCAGCAGCTTGACAGGGGGCCATCATCAGCCCCAGCATTTT. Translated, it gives CASSLTGGHHQPQHF.

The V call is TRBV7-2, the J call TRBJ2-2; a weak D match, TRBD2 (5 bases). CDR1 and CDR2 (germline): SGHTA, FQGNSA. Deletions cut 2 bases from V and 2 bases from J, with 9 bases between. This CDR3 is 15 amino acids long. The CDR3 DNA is TGTGCCAGCAGCTTAAGGACTCAAAACACCGGGGAGCTGTTTTTT. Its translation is CASSLRTQNTGELFF.